This T cell receptor (beta chain) was sequenced in a study of breast tumors, draining lymph nodes, adjacent tissues. The CDR3 totals 14 residues. Germline loops: CDR1 SGDLS, CDR2 YYNGEE. This clonotype was seen only a few times. No antigen is known for it. A junction end diverges from the germline sequence, so it may reflect a read error. TCRdb passed the multiplex PCR reads through MiXCR, listing each CDR3 protein once. Of approximately 13,000 distinct CDR3 sequences in the sample, roughly half were seen once. Findings of the study overall: The data were judged consistent with most tumor T cells coming from lymph node and expanding in tumor. Data only fit, rather than demonstrated, lymph node origin of most tumor T cells. Tumors had less TCR diversity than lymph nodes, more than nontumor tissue.

The receptor was derived from a female donor with breast cancer. Some clones in this sample may be carry-over from other donors' samples. Material for sequencing was tumor-adjacent breast tissue. The chain recombines TRBV9 with TRBJ2-3, with D perhaps being TRBD1 or TRBD2 (6 bases each). The CDR3 loop reads CASTPVWGAETQYF. CDR3 DNA sequence: TGTGCCAGCACCCCCGTTTGGGGGGCAGAAACGCAGTATTTT.